The 30 T cell receptor beta chains in this list originate from one sample, sequenced in a study of Ad26.COV2.S vaccination and SARS-CoV-2 variants. The treatment denotes: around 19 received Ad26.COV2.S at low or high dose, single or two shots; roughly five received placebo; per-sample allocation not given. Collection of samples fell on day 63 after the first vaccine or placebo injection. Profiled with immunoSEQ multiplex PCR; TCRdb holds only in-frame clones, not every one. The data show under 550,000 clones, with 90% seen just once and 10% to 15% held by the top ten. The specimen was peripheral blood, collected in a trial of Ad26.COV2.S vaccine versus placebo. The source is a person between 18 and 65 years old who received the Ad26.COV2.S COVID-19 vaccine or a placebo.

This clone has only one observation. The chain employs TRBV5-6 and TRBJ2-2, with D unclear. The germline V gene encodes CDR1 SGHDT and CDR2 YYEEEE. V was shortened by 3 bases and J by 6 bases, with 6 bases between the two germline ends. The CDR3 covers 12 residues. CDR3 sequence (DNA): TGTGCCAGCAGCTCCTGGGCCGGGGAGCTGTTTTTT. Translated: CASSSWAGELFF.

This chain joins TRBV28 and TRBJ1-2, with 8 nucleotides matching TRBD1. The CDR3 length is 15 residues. V lost 4 bases to trimming and J lost 4 bases; unmatched junction nucleotides: 8. Per germline, CDR1 MDHEN and CDR2 SYDVKM. In DNA form, the CDR3 reads TGTGCCAGCAGTTCACCCCAGGGGGCCGGCTATGGCTACACCTTC. It is translated as CASSSPQGAGYGYTF.

The count of this clone is one. V gene TRBV5-5 combines with J gene TRBJ2-5; D may be TRBD1 or TRBD2 (5 bases each). This CDR3 spans 13 amino acids. Per germline, CDR1 SGHKS and CDR2 YYEKEE (reference sequence). The V and J ends lost 0 bases and 5 bases respectively, with 8 bases between them. As DNA, the CDR3 is TGTGCCAGCAGCTTGGGGGGGAAGGAGACCCAGTACTTC. Translating it yields CASSLGGKETQYF.

The chain joins TRBV5-5 to TRBJ2-3; D is uncertain. This CDR3 is 12 amino acids long. Germline assignment: CDR1 SGHKS and CDR2 YYEKEE (reference sequence). V lost 4 bases, J lost 3 bases, and 6 bases lay in between. CDR3 protein: CASSQLTDTQYF. DNA of the CDR3: TGTGCCAGCAGCCAGCTTACAGATACGCAGTATTTT. The full variable domain, rest sourced from reference TRBV5-5 and TRBJ2-3, is DAGVTQSPTHLIKTRGQQVTLRCSPISGHKSVSWYQQVLGQGPQFIFQYYEKEERGRGNFPDRFSARQFPNYSSELNVNALLLGDSALYLCASSQLTDTQYFGPGTRLTVL.

This clone appeared a single time. The CDR3: CATSDSDWADTQYF. CDR3 nucleotides: TGTGCCACCAGTGATTCCGATTGGGCAGATACGCAGTATTTT. The chain couples TRBV24-1 to TRBJ2-3; D call uncertain. V gave up 2 bases and J gave up 4 bases, with 9 bases separating them. The CDR3 has 14 amino acids. Germline lookup yields CDR1 KGHDR and CDR2 SFDVKD.

J is TRBJ2-2 and V is TRBV2; 8 positions agree with TRBD2. Trimming cost V 5 bases and J 6 bases; bases outside gene matches: 5. CDR1 is SNHLY and CDR2 is FYNNEI in the germline V gene. This CDR3 region has 14 residues. Here the CDR3 reads CASSSGTRPGELFF. The CDR3, as DNA: TGTGCCAGCAGTTCCGGGACTAGACCCGGGGAGCTGTTTTTT.

The V call is TRBV11-2, the J call TRBJ1-1; D uncertain. Deletions cut 1 base from V and 5 bases from J, with 17 bases between. CDR3 length: 16 residues. Germline-derived CDR1 and CDR2 are SGHAT and FQNNGV. The CDR3 region has the DNA TGTGCCAGCAGCTTAGGAAAGGGCAGGTTGGAAACTGAAGCTTTCTTT. This gives the protein CASSLGKGRLETEAFF.

The chain couples TRBV5-4 to TRBJ1-2; 9 bases match TRBD1. V trimming: 3 bases; J trimming: 5 bases; junction bases outside the gene matches: 5. The germline V gene encodes CDR1 SGHNT and CDR2 YYREEE (reference sequence). This CDR3 has 14 amino acids. The CDR3 DNA is TGTGCCAGCAGCTCCGGGACAGGGACTTATGGCTACACCTTC. Its translation is CASSSGTGTYGYTF. Full variable domain (outside the CDR3, taken from reference TRBV5-4 and TRBJ1-2): ETGVTQSPTHLIKTRGQQVTLRCSSQSGHNTVSWYQQALGQGPQFIFQYYREEENGRGNFPPRFSGLQFPNYSSELNVNALELDDSALYLCASSSGTGTYGYTFGSGTRLTVV.

The chain is built from TRBV7-2 and TRBJ2-7, with 10 bases identical to TRBD2. Germline-derived CDR1 and CDR2 are SGHTA and FQGNSA. The CDR3 extends over 13 amino acids. The ends lost 4 bases at V and 7 bases at J; junction bases unmatched: 4. DNA for the CDR3: TGTGCCAGCAGCTCGGGACTAGCGTGGGAGCAGTACTTC. The encoded protein is CASSSGLAWEQYF.

This rearrangement joins TRBV6-2 or TRBV6-3 to TRBJ2-2; tentatively, D is TRBD2 (6 bases). V gave up 6 bases and J gave up 2 bases, with 10 bases separating them. Germline lookup yields CDR1 MNHEY and CDR2 SVGEGT. The CDR3 contains 14 residues. The CDR3, as DNA: TGTGCCAGCAGCCTAGCGACCAACACCGGGGAGCTGTTTTTT. It translates to CASSLATNTGELFF.

This chain links TRBV4-2 with TRBJ2-7, with 15 nucleotides matching TRBD2. This CDR3 is 18 amino acids long. V was clipped by 4 bases and J by 1 base; unmatched bases: 8. CDR1 and CDR2 from the germline V gene are LGHNA and YNFKEQ. The CDR3 coding sequence is TGTGCCAGCAGCCCATCGGGACTAGCGGGAGGAGATTCCTACGAGCAGTACTTC. This codes for CASSPSGLAGGDSYEQYF.

Note on this clone: Other DNA sequences in the same sample also yield this CDR3. V and J are TRBV19 and TRBJ1-1; D ambiguous. Trimming took off 2 bases at V and 0 bases at J, with 4 bases between the two ends. The CDR3 runs to 13 residues. Per germline, CDR1 LNHDA and CDR2 SQIVND (reference sequence). In DNA form, the CDR3 reads TGTGCCAGTAGTATACGAGTGAACACTGAAGCTTTCTTT. Translation: CASSIRVNTEAFF.

CDR3 bases: TGTGCCAGCAGCAACCCGACTAGCGGGAGGGCCATTGAGCAGTTCTTC. Encoded protein: CASSNPTSGRAIEQFF. The chain uses TRBV5-4 and TRBJ2-1; TRBD2 agrees at 14 bases. CDR1 is SGHNT and CDR2 is YYREEE in the germline V gene (reference sequence). The CDR3 has 16 amino acids. V shed 4 bases, J shed 9 bases, and the junction held 9 bases outside the gene matches.

This sequence joins TRBV6-5 and TRBJ2-7; 8 nucleotides line up with TRBD1. With 4 bases clipped from V and 5 bases from J, the junction kept 7 bases outside the gene matches. Germline V gene lookup returns CDR1 MNHEY and CDR2 SVGAGI. This CDR3 spans 14 amino acids. CDR3 in DNA: TGTGCCAGCAGTTTCGACAGGGGTATCGACGAGCAGTACTTC. This gives the protein CASSFDRGIDEQYF.

This clone was observed once. The chain joins TRBV10-3 to TRBJ2-1, with 10 positions matching TRBD2. The CDR3 contains 15 residues. Germline lookup yields CDR1 ENHRY and CDR2 SYGVKD. The ends lost 3 bases at V and 4 bases at J; junction bases unmatched: 3. The CDR3 loop reads CAISETSGNYNEQFF. CDR3 in DNA: TGTGCCATCAGTGAAACTAGCGGGAATTACAATGAGCAGTTCTTC.

The rearrangement uses TRBV18 and TRBJ2-3, with D possibly TRBD2 on 6 matching bases. Trimming left V 3 bases short and J 0 bases short, with 13 bases between. CDR1 is KGHSH and CDR2 is LQKENI in the germline V gene. This CDR3 region has 16 residues. CDR3 DNA sequence: TGTGCCAGCTCACCCACTAGCCGAGCCAGCACAGATACGCAGTATTTT. Protein: CASSPTSRASTDTQYF.

This clone was detected once. CDR3 sequence: CASSVGGGPTNYGYTF. In DNA form, the CDR3 reads TGTGCCAGCAGCGTAGGTGGGGGACCAACTAACTATGGCTACACCTTC. The chain has TRBV9 and TRBJ1-2, with D possibly matching TRBD1 (5 bases). The CDR3 totals 16 residues. Germline V CDR1 and CDR2: SGDLS, YYNGEE. Between the trimmed V and J ends, which lost 0 bases and 0 bases, there was a span of 12 bases.

The genes are TRBV6-5 and TRBJ2-1; possible D gene TRBD2, 6 bases. Per germline, CDR1 MNHEY and CDR2 SVGAGI. Between the trimmed V and J ends, which lost 6 bases and 5 bases, there was a span of 14 bases. The CDR3 loop spans 14 amino acids. The CDR3, as DNA: TGTGCCAGCAGAGCCGGGACTTTAAACAATGAGCAGTTCTTC. Translation: CASRAGTLNNEQFF.

The V and J genes are TRBV19 and TRBJ2-5, with unresolved D. Germline V gene data show CDR1 as LNHDA and CDR2 as SQIVND (reference sequence). The CDR3 loop spans 13 amino acids. V lost 6 bases and J 1 base, leaving 9 bases between the germline ends. CDR3: CASSQVPQETQYF. In nucleotides, the CDR3 is TGTGCCAGTAGCCAAGTCCCCCAAGAGACCCAGTACTTC.

This clone showed up just once. The chain employs TRBV4-1 and TRBJ2-1, with 9 positions matching TRBD2. This CDR3 region has 18 residues. The V and J ends lost 0 bases and 9 bases, in that order; junction bases with no gene match: 15. The germline gives CDR1 MGHRA, CDR2 YSYEKL. CDR3 sequence: CASSQEWSMAGGPREQFF. In DNA, the CDR3 is TGCGCCAGCAGCCAAGAATGGTCAATGGCGGGAGGGCCGCGTGAGCAGTTCTTC.

This chain connects TRBV7-3 to TRBJ2-2, with TRBD1 identical over 10 bases. The V gene's germline CDR1 is SGHTA and CDR2 FQGTGA. The CDR3 loop spans 15 amino acids. V was pared by 4 bases and J by 6 bases, with 5 bases of the junction left unmatched. CDR3: CASSSGQGFPGELFF. The CDR3 nucleotides read TGTGCCAGCAGCTCGGGACAGGGGTTCCCCGGGGAGCTGTTTTTT.

This clone has more than one count but fewer than ten. The rearrangement joins TRBV20-1 to TRBJ2-4; no firm D call. The CDR3 contains 15 residues. CDR1 DFQATT and CDR2 SNEGSKA come from the germline V gene (reference sequence). Trimming took off 3 bases at V and 8 bases at J, with 20 bases between the two ends. CDR3 protein: CSASTSGLKEDIQYF. The CDR3, as DNA: TGCAGTGCTAGTACCTCGGGCCTCAAGGAAGACATTCAGTACTTC.

The chain couples TRBV19 to TRBJ1-6, with a possible D match to TRBD1 (6 bases). The CDR3 is made up of 17 amino acids. The germline V and J ends were trimmed by 5 bases and 5 bases, with 19 bases remaining between them. Germline V gene data show CDR1 as LNHDA and CDR2 as SQIVND (reference sequence). Here the CDR3 DNA reads TGTGCCAGTAGTCGGGCGGGACAAGGACCGAATAATTCACCCCTCCACTTT. Its protein product is CASSRAGQGPNNSPLHF.

The V gene is TRBV6-6, the J gene TRBJ2-2; 7 positions agree with TRBD2. Losses at the gene ends were 3 bases for V and 6 bases for J; bases not matched to a gene: 4. Per the germline V gene, CDR1 is MNHNY and CDR2 is SVGAGI (reference sequence). This CDR3 is built from 14 residues. The CDR3 DNA is TGTGCCAGCAGTTATGAGCGGGGCCCCGGGGAGCTGTTTTTT. Residues: CASSYERGPGELFF.

This chain uses TRBV6-1 with TRBJ1-4; 8 bases match TRBD1. The CDR3 extends over 16 amino acids. Germline values: CDR1 MNHNS, CDR2 SASEGT. The J segment lost 7 bases and the V segment lost 3 bases, leaving 10 bases of the junction unmatched. In DNA, the CDR3 is TGTGCCAGCAGTGATAACCCCAGGGGGCGCGGTGAAAAACTGTTTTTT. This codes for CASSDNPRGRGEKLFF.

The V gene is TRBV7-8, the J gene TRBJ1-4; 8 bases line up with TRBD1. V trimming: 1 base; J trimming: 1 base; junction bases outside the gene matches: 5. The CDR3 consists of 17 residues. From germline, CDR1 is SGHVS and CDR2 FQNEAQ. The CDR3 is CASSLGNRGITNEKLFF. The CDR3 DNA reads TGTGCCAGCAGCTTAGGGAACAGGGGGATAACTAATGAAAAACTGTTTTTT.

This clone has just a few counts. In DNA form, the CDR3 reads TGTGCCAGCAGAGAACAGGGGGCGCGCACTGAAGCTTTCTTT. Translating it yields CASREQGARTEAFF. The chain couples TRBV7-9 to TRBJ1-1; 9 bases are shared with TRBD1. V dropped 6 bases and J dropped 4; count of bases not matched to a gene: 6. Germline loops: CDR1 SEHNR, CDR2 FQNEAQ (reference sequence). The CDR3 covers 14 residues.

The chain couples TRBV9 to TRBJ1-4; D is undetermined. Per germline, CDR1 SGDLS and CDR2 YYNGEE. The CDR3 is 15 residues long. V was cut by 0 bases and J by 8 bases, with 14 bases left in between. The CDR3 sequence is CASSVDRGGREKLFF. CDR3 coding DNA: TGTGCCAGCAGCGTAGACCGGGGAGGACGGGAAAAACTGTTTTTT. Looking up the rest from reference TRBV9 and TRBJ1-4 gives the full variable domain: DSGVTQTPKHLITATGQRVTLRCSPRSGDLSVYWYQQSLDQGLQFLIQYYNGEERAKGNILERFSAQQFPDLHSELNLSSLELGDSALYFCASSVDRGGREKLFFGSGTQLSVL.

This chain links TRBV29-1 with TRBJ2-7; D remains ambiguous. Per the germline V gene, CDR1 is SQVTM and CDR2 is ANQGSEA. The V end was cut by 4 bases, the J end by 0 bases, with 13 bases between. There are 14 residues in the CDR3. In nucleotides, the CDR3 is TGCAGCGTTGCTCTCGACGGAAGCTCCTACGAGCAGTACTTC. It yields the protein CSVALDGSSYEQYF.

The V gene is TRBV15, the J gene TRBJ2-7; unclear D gene. Trimming took 0 bases from V and 0 from J, leaving 6 bases between them. This CDR3 comprises 14 residues. The germline CDR1 and CDR2 sequences are LNHNV and YYDKDF (reference sequence). The CDR3 spells CATSRDSASYEQYF. The DNA of the CDR3 is TGTGCCACCAGCAGAGACAGTGCCTCCTACGAGCAGTACTTC. Complete variable domain (other parts from reference TRBV15 and TRBJ2-7): DAMVIQNPRYQVTQFGKPVTLSCSQTLNHNVMYWYQQKSSQAPKLLFHYYDKDFNNEADTPDNFQSRRPNTSFCFLDIRSPGLGDTAMYLCATSRDSASYEQYFGPGTRLTVT.